The 7 T cell receptor beta chains presented below share a single source sample, sequenced in a study of CD8+CD57+ T cells in acquired aplastic anemia. Whoever was chosen for sequencing had shown CD8+CD57+ cell expansion by flow cytometry. Researchers used genomic DNA as the template to profile TCR beta VDJ and CDR3. Via MiXCR, TCRdb re-called the reads, giving one row per CDR3 protein. The data contain 300,000 or so distinct CDR3 sequences, roughly 59% of them singletons. Sequencing used sorted CD4+, CD8+, or CD8+CD57+ T cells (not recorded which) from PBMCs. The receptors were gathered from a human donor with aplastic anemia.

The chain combines TRBV20-1 with TRBJ1-6; 7 positions match TRBD1. This CDR3 comprises 16 residues. CDR1 and CDR2 (germline): DFQATT, SNEGSKA (reference sequence). Germline trimming cut 0 bases from V and 7 bases from J; bases unmatched to any gene: 9. The CDR3 sequence is CSAREVTGAVNSPLHF. Written as DNA, the CDR3 is TGCAGTGCTAGAGAGGTCACAGGGGCAGTAAATTCACCCCTCCACTTT.

The genes are TRBV5-4 and TRBJ2-7; a weak D match, TRBD2 (6 bases). V was pared by 2 bases and J by 0 bases, with 9 bases between. From germline, CDR1 is SGHNT and CDR2 YYREEE (reference sequence). The CDR3 is made up of 14 amino acids. The CDR3, as DNA: TGTGCCAGCAGCTTATGGGACTCCTCCTACGAGCAGTACTTC. This encodes CASSLWDSSYEQYF.

For this clonotype: At one of its ends the junction is not consistent with the germline gene, which may arise from a read error. J is TRBJ2-2 and V is TRBV7-9; no firm D call. The V gene's germline CDR1 is SEHNR and CDR2 FQNEAQ (reference sequence). The length of the CDR3 is 15 residues. The CDR3 DNA reads TGCGCCAGCAGCTCCGACGGACCGAACACCGGGGAGCTGTTTTTT. Amino acid sequence: CASSSDGPNTGELFF.

In this sample, this clonotype turned up many times. The J gene is TRBJ1-1, the V gene TRBV5-4; D is possibly TRBD1 (6 bases). Trimming removed 5 bases from V and 1 base from J, with 12 bases in between. CDR1 is SGHNT and CDR2 is YYREEE in the germline V gene (reference sequence). The CDR3 spans 14 residues. The CDR3 protein is CASSPTRGNTEAFF. The CDR3 DNA is TGTGCCAGCAGTCCGACCAGGGGGAACACTGAAGCTTTCTTT. Full variable domain (missing parts from reference TRBV5-4 and TRBJ1-1): ETGVTQSPTHLIKTRGQQVTLRCSSQSGHNTVSWYQQALGQGPQFIFQYYREEENGRGNFPPRFSGLQFPNYSSELNVNALELDDSALYLCASSPTRGNTEAFFGQGTRLTVV.

J is TRBJ2-2 and V is TRBV24-1; D is uncertain. The CDR3 has 13 amino acids. Germline V gene sequence: CDR1 KGHDR, CDR2 SFDVKD. Trimming took 1 base from V and 11 from J, leaving 10 bases between them. The CDR3 nucleotides read TGTGCCACCAGTGATTTCGGGCACCCAGAGCTGTTTTTT. Its protein is CATSDFGHPELFF.

For the CDR3, the DNA is TGTGCCAGCAGCTTCCGGACAGCCTTCTACGAGCAGTACTTC. The encoded protein is CASSFRTAFYEQYF. The rearrangement joins TRBV7-9 to TRBJ2-5, with D perhaps matching TRBD1 (6 bases). The end of the DNA fits TRBJ2-7 better, so the J call may be wrong. CDR1 SEHNR and CDR2 FQNEAQ come from the germline V gene (reference sequence). CDR3 length: 14 amino acids.

The gene calls are TRBV6-5 and TRBJ2-1; D perhaps matches TRBD2 (6 bases). The germline V gene has CDR1 MNHEY and CDR2 SVGAGI. Trimming took off 4 bases at V and 3 bases at J, with 16 bases between the two ends. This CDR3 region has 16 residues. The CDR3 nucleotides read TGTGCCAGCAGTTTAGGGCTAGCGACCAACTACAATGAGCAGTTCTTC. Protein: CASSLGLATNYNEQFF.